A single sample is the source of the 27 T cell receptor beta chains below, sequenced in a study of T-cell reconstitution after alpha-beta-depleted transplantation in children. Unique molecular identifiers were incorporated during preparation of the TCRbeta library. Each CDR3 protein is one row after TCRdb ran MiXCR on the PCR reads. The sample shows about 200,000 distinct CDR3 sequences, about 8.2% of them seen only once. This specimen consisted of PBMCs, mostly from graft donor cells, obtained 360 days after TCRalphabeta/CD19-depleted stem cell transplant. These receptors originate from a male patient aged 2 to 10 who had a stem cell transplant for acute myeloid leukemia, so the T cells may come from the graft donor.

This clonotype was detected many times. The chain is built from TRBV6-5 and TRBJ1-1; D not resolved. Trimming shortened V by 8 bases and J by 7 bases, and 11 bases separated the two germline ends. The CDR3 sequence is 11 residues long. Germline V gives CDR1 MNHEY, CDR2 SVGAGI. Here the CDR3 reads CASSHGLEAFF. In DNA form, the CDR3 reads TGTGCCAGCTCCCACGGGCTTGAAGCTTTCTTT.

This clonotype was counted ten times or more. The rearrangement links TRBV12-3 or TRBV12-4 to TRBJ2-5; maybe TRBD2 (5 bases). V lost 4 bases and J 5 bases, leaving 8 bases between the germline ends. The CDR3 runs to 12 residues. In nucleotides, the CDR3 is TGTGCCAGCAGTTCCCCGGGGGAGACCCAGTACTTC. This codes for CASSSPGETQYF.

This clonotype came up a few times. CDR3 sequence (DNA): TGTGCCAGCAGCTTAGGACAGCGGGAGTCCACCTACGAGCAGTACTTC. Translating it yields CASSLGQRESTYEQYF. The chain uses TRBV7-6 and TRBJ2-7, with TRBD2 matching 8 bases. V lost 1 base, J lost 2 bases, and 7 bases stayed unmatched. The CDR3 sequence is 16 residues long. Per germline, CDR1 SGHVS and CDR2 FNYEAQ.

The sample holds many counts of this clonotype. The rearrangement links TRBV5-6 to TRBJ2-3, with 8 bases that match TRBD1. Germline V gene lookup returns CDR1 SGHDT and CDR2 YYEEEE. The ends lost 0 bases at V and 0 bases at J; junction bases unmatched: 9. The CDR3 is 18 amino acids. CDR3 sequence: CASSLAVIWDRSTDTQYF. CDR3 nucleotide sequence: TGTGCCAGCAGCTTGGCTGTGATATGGGACAGGAGCACAGATACGCAGTATTTT.

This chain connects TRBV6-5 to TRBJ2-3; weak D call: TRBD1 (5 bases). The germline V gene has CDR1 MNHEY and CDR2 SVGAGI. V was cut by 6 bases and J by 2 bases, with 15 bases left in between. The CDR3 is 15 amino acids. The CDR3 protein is CASRRRRTPTDTQYF. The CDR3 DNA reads TGTGCCAGCAGGCGTCGACGGACACCCACAGATACGCAGTATTTT.

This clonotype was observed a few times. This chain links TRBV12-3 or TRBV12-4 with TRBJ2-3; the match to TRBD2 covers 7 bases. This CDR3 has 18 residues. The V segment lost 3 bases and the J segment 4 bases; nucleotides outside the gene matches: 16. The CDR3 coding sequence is TGTGCCAGCAGTTTGGCCCCTTTACTAGCGCCCAGCGCAGATACGCAGTATTTT. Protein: CASSLAPLLAPSADTQYF.

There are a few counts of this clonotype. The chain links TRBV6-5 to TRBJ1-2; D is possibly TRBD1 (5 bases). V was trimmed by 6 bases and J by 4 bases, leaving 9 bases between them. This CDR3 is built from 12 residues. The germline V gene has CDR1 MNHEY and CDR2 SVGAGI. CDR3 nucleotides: TGTGCCAGCAGGACAGCTCTCTATGGCTACACCTTC. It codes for CASRTALYGYTF.

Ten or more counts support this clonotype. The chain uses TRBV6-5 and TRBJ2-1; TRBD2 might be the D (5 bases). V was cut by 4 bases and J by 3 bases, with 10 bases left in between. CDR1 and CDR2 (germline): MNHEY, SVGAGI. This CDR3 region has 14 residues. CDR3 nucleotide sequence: TGTGCCAGCAGTTTCGAGGGATTCTACAATGAGCAGTTCTTC. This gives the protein CASSFEGFYNEQFF.

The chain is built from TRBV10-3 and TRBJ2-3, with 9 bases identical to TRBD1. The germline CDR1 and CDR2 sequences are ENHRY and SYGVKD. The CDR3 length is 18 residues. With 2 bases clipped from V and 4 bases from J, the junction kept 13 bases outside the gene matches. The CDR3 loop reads CAISEPYAQGAVADTQYF. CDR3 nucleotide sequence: TGTGCCATCAGTGAGCCATACGCACAGGGGGCAGTCGCAGATACGCAGTATTTT.

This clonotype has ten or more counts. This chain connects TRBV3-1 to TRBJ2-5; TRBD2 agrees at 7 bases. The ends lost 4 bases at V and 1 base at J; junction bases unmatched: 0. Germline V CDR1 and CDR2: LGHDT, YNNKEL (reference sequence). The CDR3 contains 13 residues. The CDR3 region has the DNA TGTGCCAGCAGCCCGGGGGGCCAAGAGACCCAGTACTTC. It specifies CASSPGGQETQYF.

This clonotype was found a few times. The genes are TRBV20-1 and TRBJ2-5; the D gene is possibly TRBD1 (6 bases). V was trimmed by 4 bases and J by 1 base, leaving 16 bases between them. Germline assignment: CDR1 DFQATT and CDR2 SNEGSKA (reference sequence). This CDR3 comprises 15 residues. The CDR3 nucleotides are TGCAGTGCTACCGGGACACCCTCCTCCCAAGAGACCCAGTACTTC. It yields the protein CSATGTPSSQETQYF.

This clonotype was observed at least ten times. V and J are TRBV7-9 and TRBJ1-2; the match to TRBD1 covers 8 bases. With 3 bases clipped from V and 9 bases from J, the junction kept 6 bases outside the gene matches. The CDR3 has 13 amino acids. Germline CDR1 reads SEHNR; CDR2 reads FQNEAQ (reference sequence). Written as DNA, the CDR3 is TGTGCCAGCAGCTTTGGGACAGGCTCCCGCTACACCTTC. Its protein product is CASSFGTGSRYTF.

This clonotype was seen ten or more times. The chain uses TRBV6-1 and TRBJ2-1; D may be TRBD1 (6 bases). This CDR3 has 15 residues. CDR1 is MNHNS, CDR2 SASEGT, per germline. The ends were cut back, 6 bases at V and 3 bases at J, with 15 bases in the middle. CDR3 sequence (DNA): TGTGCCAGCAGCCCGGGCAGGGGTGGCTACAATGAGCAGTTCTTC. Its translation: CASSPGRGGYNEQFF.

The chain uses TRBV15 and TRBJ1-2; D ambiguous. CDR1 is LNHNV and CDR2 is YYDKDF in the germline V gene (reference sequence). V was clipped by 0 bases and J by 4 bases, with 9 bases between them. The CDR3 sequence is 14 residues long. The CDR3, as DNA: TGTGCCACCAGCAGAGATCTACAGTCCTATGGCTACACCTTC. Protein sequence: CATSRDLQSYGYTF.

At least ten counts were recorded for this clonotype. This CDR3 reads CSAGHLSTDTQYF. The CDR3 DNA follows: TGCAGCGCTGGACACCTTAGCACAGATACGCAGTATTTT. The chain joins TRBV29-1 to TRBJ2-3; tentative D call: TRBD1 (5 bases). V gave up 7 bases and J gave up 0 bases, with 11 bases separating them. This CDR3 is 13 amino acids long. CDR1 and CDR2 from the germline V gene are SQVTM and ANQGSEA.

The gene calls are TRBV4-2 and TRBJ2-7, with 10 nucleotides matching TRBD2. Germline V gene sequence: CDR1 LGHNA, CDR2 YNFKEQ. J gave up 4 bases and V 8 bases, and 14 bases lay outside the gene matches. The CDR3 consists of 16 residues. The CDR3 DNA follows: TGTGCCAGCGGCCCCGCCATATCTAGCGGGAGTTACGAGCAGTACTTC. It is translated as CASGPAISSGSYEQYF.

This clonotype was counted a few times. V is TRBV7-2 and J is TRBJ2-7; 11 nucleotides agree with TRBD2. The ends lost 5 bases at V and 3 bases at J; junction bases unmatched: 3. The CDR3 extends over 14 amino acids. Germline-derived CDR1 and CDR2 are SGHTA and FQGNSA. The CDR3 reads CASSSLAGGYEQYF. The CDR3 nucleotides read TGTGCCAGCAGCAGTCTAGCGGGAGGCTACGAGCAGTACTTC.

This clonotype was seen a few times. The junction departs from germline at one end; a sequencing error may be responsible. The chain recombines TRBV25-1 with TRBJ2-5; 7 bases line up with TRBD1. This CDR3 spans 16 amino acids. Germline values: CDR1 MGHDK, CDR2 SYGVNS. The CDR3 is CASSEWIGRGQETQYF. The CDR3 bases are TGTGCCAGCAGCGAATGGATCGGCAGGGGGCAAGAGACCCAGTACTTC.

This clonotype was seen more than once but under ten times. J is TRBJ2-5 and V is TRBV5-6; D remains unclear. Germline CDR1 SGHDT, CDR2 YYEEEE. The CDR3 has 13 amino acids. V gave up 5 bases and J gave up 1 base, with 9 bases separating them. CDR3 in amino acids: CASRARPQETQYF. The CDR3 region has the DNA TGTGCCAGCAGGGCCCGTCCCCAAGAGACCCAGTACTTC.

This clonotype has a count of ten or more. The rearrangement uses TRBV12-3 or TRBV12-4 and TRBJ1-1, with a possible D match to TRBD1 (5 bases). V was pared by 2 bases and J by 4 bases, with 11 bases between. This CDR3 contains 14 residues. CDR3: CASSLQGGGTEAFF. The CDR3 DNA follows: TGTGCCAGCAGTTTACAGGGCGGAGGCACTGAAGCTTTCTTT.

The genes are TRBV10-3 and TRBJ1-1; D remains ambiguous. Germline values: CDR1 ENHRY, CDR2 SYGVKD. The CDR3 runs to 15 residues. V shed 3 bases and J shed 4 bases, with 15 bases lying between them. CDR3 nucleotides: TGTGCCATCAGTGAAGACCCGGGATACTTCACTGAAGCTTTCTTT. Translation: CAISEDPGYFTEAFF.

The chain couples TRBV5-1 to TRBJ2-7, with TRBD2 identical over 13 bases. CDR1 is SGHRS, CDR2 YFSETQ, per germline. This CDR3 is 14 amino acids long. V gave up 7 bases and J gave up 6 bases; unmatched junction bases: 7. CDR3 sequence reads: CASAPTSGRFEQYF. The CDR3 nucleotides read TGCGCCAGCGCCCCGACTAGCGGGAGGTTCGAGCAGTACTTC.

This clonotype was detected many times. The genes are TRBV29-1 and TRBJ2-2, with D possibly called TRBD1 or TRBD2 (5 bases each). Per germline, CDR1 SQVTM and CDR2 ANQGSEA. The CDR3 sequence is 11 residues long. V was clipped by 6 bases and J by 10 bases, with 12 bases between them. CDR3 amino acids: CSVGKGTELFF. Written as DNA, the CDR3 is TGCAGCGTGGGAAAAGGGACGGAGCTGTTTTTT.

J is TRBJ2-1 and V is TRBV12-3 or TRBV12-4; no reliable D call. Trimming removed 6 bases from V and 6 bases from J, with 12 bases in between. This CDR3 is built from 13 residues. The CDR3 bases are TGTGCCAGCAGCCGAGACGTGCCCAATGAGCAGTTCTTC. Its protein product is CASSRDVPNEQFF.

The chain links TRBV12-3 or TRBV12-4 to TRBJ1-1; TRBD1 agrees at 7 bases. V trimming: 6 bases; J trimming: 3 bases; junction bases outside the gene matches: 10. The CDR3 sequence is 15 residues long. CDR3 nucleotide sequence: TGTGCCAGCAGCCACGGTACAGGGGTTGACACTGAAGCTTTCTTT. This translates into CASSHGTGVDTEAFF.

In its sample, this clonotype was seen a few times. The CDR3 region is CASSDLQQGLNTEAFF. The CDR3 DNA sequence: TGTGCCAGCTCAGATCTTCAGCAGGGTCTGAACACTGAAGCTTTCTTT. The J gene is TRBJ1-1, the V gene TRBV18; D perhaps matches TRBD1 (5 bases). CDR1 KGHSH and CDR2 LQKENI come from the germline V gene. V gave up 5 bases and J gave up 0 bases, with 16 bases separating them. CDR3 length: 16 amino acids.

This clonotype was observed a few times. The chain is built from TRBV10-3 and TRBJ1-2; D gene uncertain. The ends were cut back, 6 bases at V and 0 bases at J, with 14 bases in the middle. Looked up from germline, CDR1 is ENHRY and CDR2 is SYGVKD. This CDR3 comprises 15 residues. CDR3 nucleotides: TGTGCCATCAGCGAACGCCAGGTACCTAACTATGGCTACACCTTC. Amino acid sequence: CAISERQVPNYGYTF.